The subject of this entry is one TCR beta chain. CDR3 length equals 16 residues. Germline assignment: CDR1 MGHRA and CDR2 YSYEKL. The ends were cut back, 0 bases at V and 1 base at J, with 12 bases in the middle. The sample comes from a study of blood T cells in healthy people across ages. Using a J-beta primer mix together with a sample-barcoded 5' primer, a second PCR was run for about 7 to 12 cycles. TCRdb re-called the 5' RACE reads with MiXCR, one entry per CDR3 protein. This table has roughly 1.4 million distinct CDR3 sequences, 59% appearing once. V and J are TRBV4-1 and TRBJ2-5; D is possibly TRBD1 (6 bases). Sequenced: blood. This sequence was found in a man aged 18 to 30 in good health. CDR3 in DNA: TGCGCCAGCAGCCAAGATTGGGACACTACCCAAGAGACCCAGTACTTC. It encodes CASSQDWDTTQETQYF.